Listed below are T cell receptor beta chains from one sample, sequenced in a study of T cell responses to AZD1222 COVID-19 vaccine. Libraries were prepared by immunoSEQ multiplex PCR; TCRdb keeps only in-frame clonotypes and omits some of them. The data contain 50,000 to 65,000 clones, around 90% of them singletons. Material: peripheral blood, obtained 28 days after the second AZD1222 dose. The receptor source for this set is an adult who received the AZD1222 COVID-19 vaccine. CDR3s include the opening cysteine and the closing phenylalanine or tryptophan. D genes are given only for firm matches. Where a row states a size, it is once, few, many or the class of an expanded clone; other rows omit it.

J	D	V	size	DNA	CDR3
TRBJ1-4	TRBD1	TRBV28	.	TGTGCCAGCGGCCTGACAGGGCTCGAGGAAAAACTGTTTTTT	CASGLTGLEEKLFF
TRBJ1-2	TRBD1	TRBV27	.	TGTGCCAGCAGTTTAAGACAGGGTGGATCTTTTCGCTATGGCTACACCTTC	CASSLRQGGSFRYGYTF
TRBJ2-1	TRBD2	TRBV7-9	.	TGTGCCAGCAGCTTAGAGGTCCTAGCGGGAGCTAATGAGCAGTTCTTC	CASSLEVLAGANEQFF
TRBJ2-5	.	TRBV2	.	TGTGCCAGCAGTGATAATGGAGAGACCCAGTACTTC	CASSDNGETQYF
TRBJ2-7	.	TRBV6-5	few	TGTGCCAGCAGAAAGACAGCGAGCTCCTACGAGCAGTACTTC	CASRKTASSYEQYF
TRBJ1-1	.	TRBV5-6	.	TGTGCCAGCAGCTCGTTCAGCCCAAACACTGAAGCTTTCTTT	CASSSFSPNTEAFF
TRBJ2-3	TRBD2	TRBV5-4	.	TGTGCCAGCAGCTTGCAACTAGCGGGAGCAGATACGCAGTATTTT	CASSLQLAGADTQYF
TRBJ2-1	TRBD1	TRBV5-1	.	TGCGCCAGCAGCTTGTGGACAGGGGTCGTCTATGAGCAGTTCTTC	CASSLWTGVVYEQFF
TRBJ1-1	.	TRBV7-8	.	TGTGCCAGCAGCCCGGGACCGCCGAACACTGAAGCTTTCTTT	CASSPGPPNTEAFF
TRBJ2-7	.	TRBV7-2	.	TGTGCCAGCAGCCTAGCTACGAGTTGGCAGTACTTC	CASSLATSWQYF
TRBJ2-2	.	TRBV9	.	TGTGCCAGCAGCGTAGGATACAGCGGAGGGGCCGGGGAGCTGTTTTTT	CASSVGYSGGAGELFF
TRBJ2-1	TRBD2	TRBV15	.	TGTGCCACCAGCATTCGGACTAGCGGGATGAATGAGCAGTTCTTC	CATSIRTSGMNEQFF
TRBJ2-7	TRBD1	TRBV6-5	medium-sized	TGTGCCAGCAGCTTACAGGGGGTGACCTACGAGCAGTACTTC	CASSLQGVTYEQYF
TRBJ1-5	.	TRBV2	.	TGTGCCAGCAGTGAAAGGCAGCGCAATCAGCCCCAGCATTTT	CASSERQRNQPQHF
TRBJ2-3	.	TRBV2	.	TGTGCCAGCAGTCCTCTTCTGGGGTCCGATACGCAGTATTTT	CASSPLLGSDTQYF
TRBJ1-4	.	TRBV7-2	.	TGTGCCAGCAGCTTAGCGGAGAGTAATGAAAAACTGTTTTTT	CASSLAESNEKLFF
TRBJ1-3	.	TRBV2	.	TGTGCCAGCAGTGAATGGGTGTCCGGAAACACCATATATTTT	CASSEWVSGNTIYF
TRBJ2-7	.	TRBV5-1	.	TGCGCCAGCAGTTCCGCTATAACAGCTAGCCCCTACGAGCAGTACTTC	CASSSAITASPYEQYF
TRBJ2-7	.	TRBV5-1	.	TGCGCCAGCAGCTTAGGTCTTCGGGTGGGCGAGCAGTACTTC	CASSLGLRVGEQYF
TRBJ1-2	.	TRBV18	.	TGTGCCAGCTCACCAGACACAGAGGCGCGTGGCTACACCTTC	CASSPDTEARGYTF
TRBJ1-6	.	TRBV18	.	TGTGCCAGCTCAATAGATAATTCACCCCTCCACTTT	CASSIDNSPLHF
TRBJ2-7	.	TRBV27	few	TGTGCCAGCAGTTCAACTATCCAGGGGGAGCAGTACTTC	CASSSTIQGEQYF
TRBJ2-7	.	TRBV5-1	.	TGCGCCAGCGCTCTAGCGTCGAGCTACGAGCAGTACTTC	CASALASSYEQYF
TRBJ1-2	TRBD1	TRBV5-5	.	TGTGCCAGCAGCTCGGGACAGGGCTGGGCCTATGGCTACACCTTC	CASSSGQGWAYGYTF
TRBJ2-1	TRBD2	TRBV27	.	TGTGCCAGCAGTTTATCGGTTAGGCCTAGCGGGTACAATGAGCAGTTCTTC	CASSLSVRPSGYNEQFF
TRBJ2-2	.	TRBV21-1	.	TGTGCCAGCAGCAAAGAGGGCGGGGAGCTGTTTTTT	CASSKEGGELFF
TRBJ1-5	.	TRBV7-9	once	TGTGCCAGCAGCTTACTCGGACAGCCCCAGCATTTT	CASSLLGQPQHF
TRBJ1-2	.	TRBV11-3	.	TGTGCCAGCAGCTTCCGGAACTATGGCTACACCTTC	CASSFRNYGYTF
TRBJ2-7	TRBD1	TRBV2	.	TGTGCCTCCAACGAGGGGGCATACTACGAGCAGTACTTC	CASNEGAYYEQYF
TRBJ2-7	.	TRBV11-2	few	TGTGCCAGCAGCTTAGGGGCAGTGCCAACCTACGAGCAGTACTTC	CASSLGAVPTYEQYF
TRBJ1-1	.	TRBV3-1/TRBV3-2	.	TGTGCCAGCAGCCCCCAACGTAGGGCCAGTCAGGCGGACACTGAAGCTTTCTTT	CASSPQRRASQADTEAFF
TRBJ2-7	TRBD2	TRBV27	.	TGTGCCAGCAGTCCCCCGGGACTAGGCTACGAGCAGTACTTC	CASSPPGLGYEQYF
TRBJ1-1	.	TRBV14	.	TGTGCCAGCAGCCAAGATCTTCGGGGAGAAGCTTTCTTT	CASSQDLRGEAFF
TRBJ2-7	.	TRBV5-5	.	TGTGCCAGCAGCTTCCCAGACACGAGGGAGTACTTC	CASSFPDTREYF
TRBJ1-1	.	TRBV12-5	.	TGTGCTAGTGGATCCGACAGAGGGGTCACTGAAGCTTTCTTT	CASGSDRGVTEAFF
TRBJ1-6	.	TRBV5-6	.	TGTGCCAGCAGCTTGTTTGCCGGGTTAAGTTATAATTCACCCCTCCACTTT	CASSLFAGLSYNSPLHF
TRBJ2-2	.	TRBV19	.	TGTGCCAGTAAAATCGGGAGTAGCACCGGGGAGCTGTTTTTT	CASKIGSSTGELFF
TRBJ1-1	.	TRBV6-5	.	TGTGCCACGAAAGAAGGACAGATGAACACTGAAGCTTTCTTT	CATKEGQMNTEAFF
TRBJ1-2	.	TRBV20-1	once	TGCAGTGCTAGTACCGGGACAAACTATGGCTACACCTTC	CSASTGTNYGYTF
TRBJ2-7	.	TRBV19	.	TGTGCCAGTAGTCGTGGCCGCCAATCCTCCTACGAGCAGTACTTC	CASSRGRQSSYEQYF
TRBJ2-1	TRBD1	TRBV24-1	.	TGTGCCACCAGTGCCGGGACAGGGATTTACAATGAGCAGTTCTTC	CATSAGTGIYNEQFF
TRBJ1-1	.	TRBV5-1	.	TGCGCCAGCCGAAAGGCAGGTTACACTGAAGCTTTCTTT	CASRKAGYTEAFF
TRBJ2-7	TRBD1	TRBV19	.	TGTGCCAGTAGTTCCACGGACAGGTACTTCTACGAGCAGTACTTC	CASSSTDRYFYEQYF
TRBJ2-5	TRBD1	TRBV6-5	.	TGTGCCAGCAGTTTTAGACAGGGCTATCGAGAGACCCAGTACTTC	CASSFRQGYRETQYF
TRBJ2-1	TRBD2	TRBV2	.	TGTGCCAGCAGTGAAGACGGGACTAGCTCTGAGCAGTTCTTC	CASSEDGTSSEQFF
TRBJ2-1	.	TRBV6-5	.	TGTGCCAGCAGTTACCCGGAGGGGGGGAGGAATGAGCAGTTCTTC	CASSYPEGGRNEQFF
TRBJ1-3	TRBD1	TRBV7-2	.	TGTGCCAGCAGCCGGACAGGGGCTGGAAACACCATATATTTT	CASSRTGAGNTIYF
TRBJ2-7	TRBD1	TRBV29-1	.	TGCAGCGTTGGAGTCCGGGACAGGCGTCCCTACGAGCAGTACTTC	CSVGVRDRRPYEQYF
TRBJ2-7	TRBD1	TRBV7-2	.	TGTGCCAGCAGTTTGACGACAGGGGGCAGGTACGAGCAGTACTTC	CASSLTTGGRYEQYF
TRBJ2-1	TRBD2	TRBV2	.	TGTGCCAGCAGGGAGGGACTAGCGGGAGGTTTCTCCTACAATGAGCAGTTCTTC	CASREGLAGGFSYNEQFF
TRBJ2-7	TRBD1	TRBV19	.	TGTGCCAGTAGTGTGTGGCAGGGGGCTTCCTACGAGCAGTACTTC	CASSVWQGASYEQYF
TRBJ1-2	.	TRBV19	.	TGTGCCAGTAGTATAGGGGGCTATAGGAACTATGGCTACACCTTC	CASSIGGYRNYGYTF
TRBJ2-3	.	TRBV7-3	.	TGTGCCAGCAGCTCGCAGAGGTCAGATACGCAGTATTTT	CASSSQRSDTQYF